This T cell receptor beta chain was obtained from a study of breast tumors, draining lymph nodes, adjacent tissues. This clonotype was recorded many times. The antigen remains unidentified. Study-level findings and limits: Luminal-like breast cancer showed significantly higher tumor–nontumor repertoire similarity than basal-like.

CDR3 length equals 15 residues. Germline V gene lookup returns CDR1 LGHDT and CDR2 YNNKEL (reference sequence). V lost 0 bases and J 7 bases, leaving 10 bases between the germline ends. A single record per CDR3 protein comes from TCRdb applying MiXCR to the multiplex PCR reads. The data show over 250,000 distinct CDR3 sequences, 30% seen once. The lymph nodes were axillary draining lymph nodes from breast cancer patients. The sample was axillary lymph node tissue. The source of this sequence is a female donor with breast cancer. Some clones in this sample may be carry-over from other donors' samples. The chain combines TRBV3-1 with TRBJ1-6; D ambiguous. CDR3 amino acids: CASSQEGGRNSPLHF. The CDR3 nucleotides read TGTGCCAGCAGCCAAGAAGGAGGTCGAAATTCACCCCTCCACTTT.